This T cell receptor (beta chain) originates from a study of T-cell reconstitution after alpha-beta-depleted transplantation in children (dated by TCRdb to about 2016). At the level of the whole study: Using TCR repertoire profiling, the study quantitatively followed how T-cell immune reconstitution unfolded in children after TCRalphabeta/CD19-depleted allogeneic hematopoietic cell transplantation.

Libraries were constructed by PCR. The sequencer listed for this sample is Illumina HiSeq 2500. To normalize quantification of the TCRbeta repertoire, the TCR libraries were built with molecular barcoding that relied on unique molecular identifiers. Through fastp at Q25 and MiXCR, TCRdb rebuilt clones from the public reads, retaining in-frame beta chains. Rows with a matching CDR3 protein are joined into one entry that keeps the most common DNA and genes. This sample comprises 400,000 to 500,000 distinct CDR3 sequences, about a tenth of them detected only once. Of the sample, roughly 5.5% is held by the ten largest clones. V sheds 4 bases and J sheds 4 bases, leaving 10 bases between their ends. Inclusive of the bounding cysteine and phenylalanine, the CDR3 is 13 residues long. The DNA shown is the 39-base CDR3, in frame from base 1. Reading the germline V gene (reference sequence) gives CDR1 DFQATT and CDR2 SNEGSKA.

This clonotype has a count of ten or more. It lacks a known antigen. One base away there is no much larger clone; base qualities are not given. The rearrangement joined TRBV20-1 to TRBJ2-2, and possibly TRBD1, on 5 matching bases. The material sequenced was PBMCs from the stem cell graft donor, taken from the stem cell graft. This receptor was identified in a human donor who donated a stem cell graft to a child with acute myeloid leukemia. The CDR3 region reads CSATRVATGELFF. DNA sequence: TGCAGTGCTACCAGGGTCGCCACCGGGGAGCTGTTTTTT.